Listed here are 14 T cell receptor beta chains from one sample, sequenced in a study of cytomegalovirus exposure and HLA in healthy donors. Assay: immunoSEQ multiplex PCR; the TCRdb copy retains only in-frame clones and omits some. Here the sample spans hundreds of thousands of clones, less than 85% being singletons. Sequencing was done on a sample of PBMCs. The receptors originated from a woman aged 18-30 years in good health and CMV-seronegative.

This clone was recorded a few times. The chain uses TRBV5-4 and TRBJ2-7; TRBD2 aligns across 8 bases. Trimming removed 2 bases from V and 7 bases from J; junction bases left unmatched: 5. The CDR3 sequence is 13 residues long. Germline CDR1 and CDR2: SGHNT and YYREEE (reference sequence). Here the CDR3 DNA reads TGTGCCAGCAGCTTCAGCGGGAGAGATGAGCAGTACTTC. Its protein product is CASSFSGRDEQYF.

This chain uses TRBV5-1 with TRBJ2-7; the D gene is possibly TRBD1 (5 bases). The germline CDR1 and CDR2 sequences are SGHRS and YFSETQ. This CDR3 comprises 11 residues. Trimming shortened V by 0 bases and J by 9 bases, and 7 bases separated the two germline ends. As DNA, the CDR3 is TGCGCCAGCAGCTTGGGGGGCGTGCAGTACTTC. Translation gives CASSLGGVQYF.

This chain links TRBV2 with TRBJ2-3, with unresolved D. Deletions cut 8 bases from V and 1 base from J, with 10 bases between. CDR3 size: 13 residues. Germline V gene lookup returns CDR1 SNHLY and CDR2 FYNNEI. CDR3 sequence: CASSSGRTDTQYF. The CDR3, as DNA: TGTGCCAGCTCCTCAGGCCGCACAGATACGCAGTATTTT.

The V and J genes are TRBV18 and TRBJ2-3; D remains ambiguous. The germline CDR1 and CDR2 sequences are KGHSH and LQKENI. V was clipped by 6 bases and J by 4 bases, with 8 bases between them. This CDR3 region has 12 residues. CDR3 in DNA: TGTGCCAGCTCCCGCCAGGCAGATACGCAGTATTTT. It codes for CASSRQADTQYF.

The chain employs TRBV7-9 and TRBJ2-1, with 10 bases matching TRBD1. This CDR3 spans 17 amino acids. Trimming cost V 3 bases and J 8 bases; bases outside gene matches: 13. Germline CDR1 and CDR2: SEHNR and FQNEAQ (reference sequence). The CDR3 DNA reads as TGTGCCAGCAGCTTTCCCCCGGACAGGGGGAGTAGAGATGAGCAGTTCTTC. It codes for CASSFPPDRGSRDEQFF. Using reference TRBV7-9 and TRBJ2-1 for the parts outside the CDR3, the full variable domain is DTGVSQNPRHKITKRGQNVTFRCDPISEHNRLYWYRQTLGQGPEFLTYFQNEAQLEKSRLLSDRFSAERPKGSFSTLEIQRTEQGDSAMYLCASSFPPDRGSRDEQFFGPGTRLTVL.

This clone was seen a single time. The chain combines TRBV6-6 with TRBJ1-5; 8 nucleotides agree with TRBD1. The ends lost 6 bases at V and 6 bases at J; junction bases unmatched: 13. This CDR3 region has 16 residues. Germline lookup yields CDR1 MNHNY and CDR2 SVGAGI (reference sequence). The CDR3 nucleotides read TGTGCCAGCAGCCGTCCGGTCCAGGGGGCCGTTCAGCCCCAGCATTTT. This translates into CASSRPVQGAVQPQHF.

This chain connects TRBV6-4 to TRBJ2-1, with 8 bases matching TRBD2. Looked up from germline, CDR1 is MRHNA and CDR2 is SNTAGT. The trim removed 7 bases at V and 8 bases at J, leaving 10 bases unmatched. The CDR3 extends over 14 amino acids. The CDR3 sequence is CASMKTGGPHEQFF. DNA for the CDR3: TGTGCCAGCATGAAGACGGGAGGGCCCCATGAGCAGTTCTTC.

The chain employs TRBV5-1 and TRBJ2-2; the D gene is possibly TRBD2 (5 bases). This CDR3 has 14 amino acids. Trimming left V 7 bases short and J 3 bases short, with 13 bases between. Germline V lookup: CDR1 SGHRS, CDR2 YFSETQ. CDR3 coding DNA: TGCGCCAGCTCTGCGGACTCTCACACCGGGGAGCTGTTTTTT. Its translation is CASSADSHTGELFF.

The V call is TRBV30, the J call TRBJ1-2, with 8 bases lining up with TRBD1. The CDR3 is made up of 14 amino acids. V lost 4 bases, J lost 2 bases, and 6 bases stayed unmatched. Germline V gene lookup returns CDR1 GTSNPN and CDR2 SVGIG (reference sequence). CDR3 nucleotides: TGTGCCTGGACCGACAGGGGTGGCAACTATGGCTACACCTTC. Its translation is CAWTDRGGNYGYTF.

The rearrangement links TRBV6-5 to TRBJ2-1; D is uncertain. The V and J ends lost 4 bases and 9 bases respectively, with 10 bases between them. CDR1 is MNHEY, CDR2 SVGAGI, per germline. The CDR3 is 12 amino acids. The CDR3 is CASSSPASEQFF. As DNA, the CDR3 is TGTGCCAGCAGTTCCCCTGCCAGTGAGCAGTTCTTC.

The chain carries TRBV7-7 and TRBJ2-2; the D gene is possibly TRBD2 (5 bases). Germline assignment: CDR1 SSHAT and CDR2 FNYEAQ (reference sequence). Between the trimmed V and J ends, which lost 5 bases and 0 bases, there was a span of 13 bases. This CDR3 contains 16 residues. CDR3 residues: CASSPRGAANTGELFF. In DNA form, the CDR3 reads TGTGCCAGCAGCCCACGCGGAGCGGCGAACACCGGGGAGCTGTTTTTT.

The chain recombines TRBV7-2 with TRBJ1-1; D is unclear. CDR3 length: 15 amino acids. Trimming left V 0 bases short and J 1 base short, with 9 bases between. CDR1 is SGHTA and CDR2 is FQGNSA in the germline V gene. DNA for the CDR3: TGTGCCAGCAGCTTAGCAAGGGCAGGGAACACTGAAGCTTTCTTT. Its protein product is CASSLARAGNTEAFF.

The chain employs TRBV10-3 and TRBJ2-1; 7 bases are a match to TRBD1. The CDR3 is 15 amino acids. Trimming took 4 bases from V and 6 from J; bases not matched to a gene: 9. The germline gives CDR1 ENHRY, CDR2 SYGVKD. CDR3 amino acids: CAISGGVGGGNEQFF. The CDR3 DNA reads TGTGCCATCAGTGGTGGGGTAGGGGGCGGCAATGAGCAGTTCTTC.

The chain has TRBV30 and TRBJ2-1, with D possibly being TRBD2 (6 bases). The ends were cut back, 0 bases at V and 2 bases at J, with 11 bases in the middle. The CDR3 loop spans 15 amino acids. Germline CDR1 and CDR2: GTSNPN and SVGIG (reference sequence). The CDR3 DNA is TGTGCCTGGAGTGTACCCGGGAGCGCCTACAATGAGCAGTTCTTC. Its protein product is CAWSVPGSAYNEQFF.